Listed here are 19 T cell receptor beta chains from one sample, sequenced in a study of blood T cell repertoires in COVID-19. The table came from immunoSEQ multiplex PCR; TCRdb's copy has only in-frame clones and leaves some out. Among under 250,000 clones listed, approximately 84% were seen once. The sequencing input was peripheral blood. The source of these receptors is a woman in her 30s who had recovered from COVID-19.

The chain couples TRBV4-1 to TRBJ1-1; tentative D call: TRBD1 (5 bases). V was pared by 2 bases and J by 0 bases, with 7 bases between. The CDR3 loop spans 14 amino acids. CDR1 and CDR2 (germline): MGHRA, YSYEKL. CDR3 sequence: CASSQQGLNTEAFF. The DNA for the CDR3 is TGCGCCAGCAGCCAACAGGGATTGAACACTGAAGCTTTCTTT.

The chain joins TRBV28 to TRBJ1-4; 9 bases map to TRBD1. With 5 bases clipped from V and 7 bases from J, the junction kept 2 bases outside the gene matches. This CDR3 comprises 13 residues. Germline V lookup: CDR1 MDHEN, CDR2 SYDVKM. The CDR3: CASSDRGFEKLFF. For the CDR3, the DNA is TGTGCCAGCAGTGACAGGGGGTTTGAAAAACTGTTTTTT.

The CDR3 protein is CASSPPGQWYNEQFF. The CDR3 coding sequence is TGTGCCAGCTCACCCCCGGGACAGTGGTACAATGAGCAGTTCTTC. The chain is built from TRBV18 and TRBJ2-1; TRBD1 matches at 7 bases. This CDR3 contains 15 residues. With V trimmed by 3 bases and J by 4 bases, 6 bases remained unmatched. CDR1 is KGHSH and CDR2 is LQKENI in the germline V gene.

This chain joins TRBV4-1 and TRBJ1-4, with 7 bases lining up with TRBD1. The CDR3 consists of 20 residues. The germline CDR1 and CDR2 sequences are MGHRA and YSYEKL. The V and J ends lost 4 bases and 0 bases, in that order; junction bases with no gene match: 17. The CDR3 region has the DNA TGCGCCAGCAGCCCTCTCGACCTATGGGACAGAACTGCAACTAATGAAAAACTGTTTTTT. Translation gives CASSPLDLWDRTATNEKLFF.

This clone was detected only a few times. The chain combines TRBV11-2 with TRBJ1-2, with TRBD1 matching 9 bases. Germline-derived CDR1 and CDR2 are SGHAT and FQNNGV. J gave up 3 bases and V 5 bases, and 4 bases lay outside the gene matches. The CDR3 contains 14 residues. The CDR3 loop reads CASSTGTGHYGYTF. The CDR3 region has the DNA TGTGCCAGCAGCACAGGGACAGGGCACTATGGCTACACCTTC.

This rearrangement joins TRBV6-5 to TRBJ1-1, with D perhaps matching TRBD1 (5 bases). In germline, CDR1 is MNHEY, CDR2 SVGAGI. This CDR3 has 13 residues. Trimming took 2 bases from V and 5 from J, leaving 9 bases between them. The CDR3 region has the DNA TGTGCCAGCAGTTACACGGGGGGAACTGAAGCTTTCTTT. This translates into CASSYTGGTEAFF.

The CDR3 DNA reads as TGTGCCACCAGTGTGGGACTTTCCGCGAACACCGGGGAGCTGTTTTTT. Translated, it gives CATSVGLSANTGELFF. The chain carries TRBV24-1 and TRBJ2-2; D perhaps matches TRBD2 (6 bases). Trimming left V 5 bases short and J 0 bases short, with 12 bases between. Germline loops: CDR1 KGHDR, CDR2 SFDVKD. CDR3 size: 16 residues.

The chain uses TRBV28 and TRBJ1-3; 8 nucleotides align to TRBD1. Per the germline V gene, CDR1 is MDHEN and CDR2 is SYDVKM. There are 14 residues in the CDR3. The J segment lost 6 bases and the V segment lost 8 bases, leaving 9 bases of the junction unmatched. The CDR3 region is CASFMTGVENTIYF. The CDR3 DNA reads as TGTGCCAGCTTCATGACAGGGGTGGAAAACACCATATATTTT.

The chain has TRBV21-1 and TRBJ2-7; TRBD2, the table's D call, was not compared with the DNA. TRBV21-1 is shown as a pseudogene. The CDR3 contains 15 residues. The CDR3 loop is CASRLCSGRDGEQYF. The CDR3 region has the DNA TGTGCCAGCCGGCTTTGTAGCGGGAGGGATGGCGAGCAGTACTTC.

V gene TRBV7-9 combines with J gene TRBJ1-4; 8 bases agree with TRBD1. Germline V lookup: CDR1 SEHNR, CDR2 FQNEAQ (reference sequence). The trim removed 4 bases at V and 4 bases at J, leaving 11 bases unmatched. The CDR3 length is 17 residues. CDR3: CASSSPPGGAINEKLFF. CDR3 nucleotide sequence: TGTGCCAGCAGCTCACCACCAGGGGGCGCGATTAATGAAAAACTGTTTTTT. Looking up the rest from reference TRBV7-9 and TRBJ1-4 gives the full variable domain: DTGVSQNPRHKITKRGQNVTFRCDPISEHNRLYWYRQTLGQGPEFLTYFQNEAQLEKSRLLSDRFSAERPKGSFSTLEIQRTEQGDSAMYLCASSSPPGGAINEKLFFGSGTQLSVL.

This sequence joins TRBV19 and TRBJ2-1; D is possibly TRBD2 (5 bases). Germline CDR1 is LNHDA and CDR2 is SQIVND (reference sequence). The V gene lost 1 base and the J gene lost 9 bases, with 13 bases spanning the gap. CDR3 length: 14 residues. The CDR3: CASSIVGRGPEQFF. The CDR3 coding sequence is TGTGCCAGTAGTATAGTCGGAAGAGGGCCTGAGCAGTTCTTC.

The chain employs TRBV28 and TRBJ2-7; 11 bases map to TRBD2. The CDR3 runs 17 residues. V gave up 4 bases and J gave up 6 bases; unmatched junction bases: 14. Per germline, CDR1 MDHEN and CDR2 SYDVKM. The CDR3 DNA sequence: TGTGCCAGCAGTTGGGCCGGGACTAGCGGAGCTGGAAGCGAGCAGTACTTC. Translating it yields CASSWAGTSGAGSEQYF.

The V and J genes are TRBV6-5 and TRBJ2-1, with a weak D call TRBD2 (5 bases). V was shortened by 10 bases and J by 7 bases, with 14 bases between the two germline ends. The CDR3 has 12 residues. Germline CDR1 MNHEY, CDR2 SVGAGI. The CDR3 DNA reads TGTGCCACTCTTGCTCGGGGTAATGAGCAGTTCTTC. Translation gives CATLARGNEQFF.

This clone was counted once. The V and J genes are TRBV6-4 and TRBJ1-1, with TRBD1 as a possible D gene (6 bases). The ends were cut back, 5 bases at V and 2 bases at J, with 9 bases in the middle. Germline assignment: CDR1 MRHNA and CDR2 SNTAGT. The CDR3 totals 13 residues. CDR3 sequence (DNA): TGTGCCAGCAGTTCCAGGGGCAACACTGAAGCTTTCTTT. It codes for CASSSRGNTEAFF.

This rearrangement joins TRBV4-2 to TRBJ2-1, with 13 bases lining up with TRBD2. Germline loops: CDR1 LGHNA, CDR2 YNFKEQ. The J segment lost 8 bases and the V segment lost 0 bases, leaving 4 bases of the junction unmatched. The CDR3 has 16 amino acids. CDR3 amino acids: CASSQDTSGRAYEQFF. The CDR3 DNA follows: TGTGCCAGCAGCCAAGATACTAGCGGGAGGGCCTATGAGCAGTTCTTC.

The chain combines TRBV5-5 with TRBJ1-4, with D tentatively TRBD1 (6 bases). The germline V and J ends were trimmed by 0 bases and 8 bases, with 14 bases remaining between them. The V gene's germline CDR1 is SGHKS and CDR2 YYEKEE (reference sequence). This CDR3 has 15 amino acids. The CDR3 nucleotides read TGTGCCAGCAGCTTGGGGGCGGGTACAGGGGAAAAACTGTTTTTT. Translated: CASSLGAGTGEKLFF.

As DNA, the CDR3 is TGTGCCAGCAGGGACAGCAACACCGGGGAGCTGTTTTTT. Protein sequence: CASRDSNTGELFF. This sequence joins TRBV6-5 and TRBJ2-2; the D gene is possibly TRBD1 (6 bases). This CDR3 has 13 residues. Between the trimmed V and J ends, which lost 6 bases and 2 bases, there was a span of 7 bases. Germline V gene data show CDR1 as MNHEY and CDR2 as SVGAGI.

The CDR3 nucleotides are TGCGCCAGCAGTGAAGGGACTGGGAGCTCCTACGAGCAGTACTTC. It is translated as CASSEGTGSSYEQYF. The V and J genes are TRBV10-1 and TRBJ2-7, with a weak D call TRBD2 (6 bases). V was cut by 3 bases and J by 0 bases, with 12 bases left in between. Looked up from germline, CDR1 is WNHNN and CDR2 is SYGVQD (reference sequence). The CDR3 extends over 15 amino acids.

The V call is TRBV5-4, the J call TRBJ1-1, with 7 positions matching TRBD1. Trimming at V came to 4 bases and at J to 3 bases, leaving 9 bases not matched to a gene. The germline V gene has CDR1 SGHNT and CDR2 YYREEE (reference sequence). The CDR3 length is 15 residues. CDR3 sequence reads: CASSILGGEDTEAFF. DNA of the CDR3: TGTGCCAGCAGCATCCTAGGGGGCGAAGACACTGAAGCTTTCTTT.